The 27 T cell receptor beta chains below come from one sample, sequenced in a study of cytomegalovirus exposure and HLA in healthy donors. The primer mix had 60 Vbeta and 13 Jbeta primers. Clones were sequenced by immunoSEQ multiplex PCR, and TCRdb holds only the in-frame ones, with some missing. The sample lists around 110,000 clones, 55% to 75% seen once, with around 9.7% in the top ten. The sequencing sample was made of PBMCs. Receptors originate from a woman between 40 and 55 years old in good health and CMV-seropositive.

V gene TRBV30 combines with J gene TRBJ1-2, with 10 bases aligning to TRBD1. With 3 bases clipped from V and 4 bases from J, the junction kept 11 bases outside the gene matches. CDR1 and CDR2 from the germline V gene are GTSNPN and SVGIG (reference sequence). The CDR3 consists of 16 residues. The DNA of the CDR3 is TGTGCCTGGAGCTATGGGGGACAGGGGACCATCTATGGCTACACCTTC. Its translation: CAWSYGGQGTIYGYTF.

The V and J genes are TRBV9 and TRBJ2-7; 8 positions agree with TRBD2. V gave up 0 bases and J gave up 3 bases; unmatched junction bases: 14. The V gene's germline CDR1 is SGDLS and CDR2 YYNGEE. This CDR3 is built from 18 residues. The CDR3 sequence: CASSVGLGVAGGFYEQYF. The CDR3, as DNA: TGTGCCAGCAGCGTAGGTCTAGGAGTGGCGGGAGGATTCTACGAGCAGTACTTC.

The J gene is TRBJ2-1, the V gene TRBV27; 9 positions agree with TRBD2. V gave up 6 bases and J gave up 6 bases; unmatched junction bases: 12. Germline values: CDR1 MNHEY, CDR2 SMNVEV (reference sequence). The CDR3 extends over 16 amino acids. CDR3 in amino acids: CASSPLAGVPANEQFF. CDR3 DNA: TGTGCCAGCAGCCCCTTAGCGGGAGTCCCCGCCAATGAGCAGTTCTTC.

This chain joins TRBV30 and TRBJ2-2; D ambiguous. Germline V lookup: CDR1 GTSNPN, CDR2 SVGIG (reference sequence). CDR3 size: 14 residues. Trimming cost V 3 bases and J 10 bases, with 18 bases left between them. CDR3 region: CAWSPRPDSAELFF. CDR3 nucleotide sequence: TGTGCCTGGAGCCCCCGCCCCGACTCCGCGGAGCTGTTTTTT.

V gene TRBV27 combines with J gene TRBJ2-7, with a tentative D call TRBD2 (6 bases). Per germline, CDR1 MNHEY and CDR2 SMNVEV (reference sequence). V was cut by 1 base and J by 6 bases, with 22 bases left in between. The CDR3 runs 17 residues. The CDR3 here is CASSLLSVSGLTPEQYF. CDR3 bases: TGTGCCAGCAGTTTATTATCCGTTTCGGGACTTACCCCCGAGCAGTACTTC.

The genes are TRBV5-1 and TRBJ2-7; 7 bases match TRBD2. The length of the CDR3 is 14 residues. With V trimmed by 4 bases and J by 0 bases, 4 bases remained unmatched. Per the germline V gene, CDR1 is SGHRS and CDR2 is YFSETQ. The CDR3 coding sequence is TGCGCCAGCAGCCCCGGGGGGAACTCCTACGAGCAGTACTTC. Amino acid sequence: CASSPGGNSYEQYF.

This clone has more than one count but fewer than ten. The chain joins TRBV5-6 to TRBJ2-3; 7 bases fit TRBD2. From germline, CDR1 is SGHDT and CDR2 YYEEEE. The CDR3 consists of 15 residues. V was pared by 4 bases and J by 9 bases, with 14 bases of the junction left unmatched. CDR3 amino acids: CASSTTSPPQTTQYF. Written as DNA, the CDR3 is TGTGCCAGCAGCACGACTAGCCCTCCACAGACGACGCAGTATTTT.

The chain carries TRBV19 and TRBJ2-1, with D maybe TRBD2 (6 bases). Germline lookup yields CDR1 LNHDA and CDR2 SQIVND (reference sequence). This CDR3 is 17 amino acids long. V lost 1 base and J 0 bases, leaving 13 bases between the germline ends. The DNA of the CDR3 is TGTGCCAGTAGTATAGCTCAACTAGCCAACTCCTACAATGAGCAGTTCTTC. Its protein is CASSIAQLANSYNEQFF.

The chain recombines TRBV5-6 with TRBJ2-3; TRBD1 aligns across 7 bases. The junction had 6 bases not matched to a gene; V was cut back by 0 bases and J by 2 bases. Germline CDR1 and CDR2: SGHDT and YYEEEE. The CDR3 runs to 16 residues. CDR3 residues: CASSLEWDRVTDTQYF. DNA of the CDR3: TGTGCCAGCAGCTTGGAATGGGACAGAGTCACAGATACGCAGTATTTT.

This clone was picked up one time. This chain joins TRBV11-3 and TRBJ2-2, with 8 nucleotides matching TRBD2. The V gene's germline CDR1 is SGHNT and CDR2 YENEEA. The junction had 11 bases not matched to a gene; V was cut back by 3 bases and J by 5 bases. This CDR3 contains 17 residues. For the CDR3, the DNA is TGTGCCAGCAGCTTTTCCCGGGAGGGCCCTCGGACCGGGGAGCTGTTTTTT. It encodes CASSFSREGPRTGELFF. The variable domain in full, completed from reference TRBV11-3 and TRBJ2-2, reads EAGVVQSPRYKIIEKKQPVAFWCNPISGHNTLYWYLQNLGQGPELLIRYENEEAVDDSQLPKDRFSAERLKGVDSTLKIQPAELGDSAVYLCASSFSREGPRTGELFFGEGSRLTVL.

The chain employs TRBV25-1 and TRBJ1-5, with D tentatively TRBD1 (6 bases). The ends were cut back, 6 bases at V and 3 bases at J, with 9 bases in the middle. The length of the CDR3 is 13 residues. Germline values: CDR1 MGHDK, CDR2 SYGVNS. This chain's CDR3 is CASSRGDNQPQHF. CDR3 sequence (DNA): TGTGCCAGCAGCAGGGGAGACAATCAGCCCCAGCATTTT.

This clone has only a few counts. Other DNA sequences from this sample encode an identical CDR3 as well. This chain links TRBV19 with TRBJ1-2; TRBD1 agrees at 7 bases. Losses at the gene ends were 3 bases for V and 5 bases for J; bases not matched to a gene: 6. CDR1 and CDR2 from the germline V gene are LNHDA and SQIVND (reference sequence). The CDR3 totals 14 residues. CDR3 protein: CASSILAGGYGYTF. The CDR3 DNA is TGTGCCAGTAGTATCCTTGCAGGGGGGTATGGCTACACCTTC. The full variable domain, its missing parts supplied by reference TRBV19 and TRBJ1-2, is DGGITQSPKYLFRKEGQNVTLSCEQNLNHDAMYWYRQDPGQGLRLIYYSQIVNDFQKGDIAEGYSVSREKKESFPLTVTSAQKNPTAFYLCASSILAGGYGYTFGSGTRLTVV.

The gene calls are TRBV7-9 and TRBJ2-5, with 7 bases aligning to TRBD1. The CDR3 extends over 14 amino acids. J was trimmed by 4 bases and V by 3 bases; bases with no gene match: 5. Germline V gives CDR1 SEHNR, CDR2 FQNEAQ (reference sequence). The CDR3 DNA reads TGTGCCAGCAGCTTCCCCTCAGGGGGAGAGACCCAGTACTTC. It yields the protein CASSFPSGGETQYF.

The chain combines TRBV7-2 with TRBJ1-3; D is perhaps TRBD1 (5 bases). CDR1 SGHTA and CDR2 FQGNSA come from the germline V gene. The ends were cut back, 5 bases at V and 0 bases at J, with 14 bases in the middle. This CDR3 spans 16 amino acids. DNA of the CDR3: TGTGCCAGCAGCCCAAAGACAGTAGTCTCTGGAAACACCATATATTTT. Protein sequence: CASSPKTVVSGNTIYF.

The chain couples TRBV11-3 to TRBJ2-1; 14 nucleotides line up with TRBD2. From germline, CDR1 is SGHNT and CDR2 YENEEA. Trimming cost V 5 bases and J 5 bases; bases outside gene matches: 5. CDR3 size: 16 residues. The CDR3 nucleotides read TGTGCCAGCAGCACCGGGACTAGCGGGAGCAACAATGAGCAGTTCTTC. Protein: CASSTGTSGSNNEQFF. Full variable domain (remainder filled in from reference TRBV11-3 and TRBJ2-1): EAGVVQSPRYKIIEKKQPVAFWCNPISGHNTLYWYLQNLGQGPELLIRYENEEAVDDSQLPKDRFSAERLKGVDSTLKIQPAELGDSAVYLCASSTGTSGSNNEQFFGPGTRLTVL.

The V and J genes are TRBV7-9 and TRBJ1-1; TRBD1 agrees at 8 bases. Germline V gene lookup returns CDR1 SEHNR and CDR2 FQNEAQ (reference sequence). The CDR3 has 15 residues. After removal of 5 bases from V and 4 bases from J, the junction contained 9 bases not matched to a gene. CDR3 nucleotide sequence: TGTGCCAGCAGCGAGGACAGGGCGCGCGGCACTGAAGCTTTCTTT. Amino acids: CASSEDRARGTEAFF.

CDR3: CASSQDLFGLAGAGEQYF. The CDR3 nucleotides read TGCGCCAGCAGCCAAGATCTTTTTGGGCTAGCGGGAGCTGGGGAGCAGTACTTC. The chain carries TRBV4-1 and TRBJ2-7, with 10 bases fitting TRBD2. The germline V gene encodes CDR1 MGHRA and CDR2 YSYEKL. With V trimmed by 0 bases and J by 7 bases, 15 bases remained unmatched. CDR3 length: 18 amino acids.

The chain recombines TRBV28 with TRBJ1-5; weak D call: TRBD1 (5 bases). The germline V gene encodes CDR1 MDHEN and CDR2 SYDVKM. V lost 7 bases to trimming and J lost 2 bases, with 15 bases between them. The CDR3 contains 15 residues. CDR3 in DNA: TGTGCCAGCAACCAGGGCGTCAGTGGCAATCAGCCCCAGCATTTT. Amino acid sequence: CASNQGVSGNQPQHF.

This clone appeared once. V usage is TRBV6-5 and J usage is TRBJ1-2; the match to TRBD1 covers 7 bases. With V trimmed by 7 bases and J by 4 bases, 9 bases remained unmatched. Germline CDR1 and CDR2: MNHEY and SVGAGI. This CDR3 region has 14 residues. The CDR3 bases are TGTGCCAGCACCTCCCGGGACAGAGCCTATGGCTACACCTTC. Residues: CASTSRDRAYGYTF.

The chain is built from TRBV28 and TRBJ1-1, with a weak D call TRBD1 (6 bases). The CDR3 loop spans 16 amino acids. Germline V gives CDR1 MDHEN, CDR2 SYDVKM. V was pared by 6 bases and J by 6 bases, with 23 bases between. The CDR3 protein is CASSQGGVFRGAEAFF. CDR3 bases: TGTGCCAGCAGCCAAGGGGGAGTCTTTAGGGGTGCTGAAGCTTTCTTT.

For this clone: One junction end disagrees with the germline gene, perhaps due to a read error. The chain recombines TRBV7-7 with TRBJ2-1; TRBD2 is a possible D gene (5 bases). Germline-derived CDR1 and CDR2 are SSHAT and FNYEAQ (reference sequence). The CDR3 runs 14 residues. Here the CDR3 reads CASSLEGGAGEQFF. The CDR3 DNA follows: TGTGCTAGCAGCTTAGAGGGTGGCGCGGGTGAGCAGTTCTTC.

In DNA, the CDR3 is TGCGCCAGCAGCCAAGAGTGGGAGACGCCCTACGAGCAGTACTTC. It translates to CASSQEWETPYEQYF. The chain carries TRBV4-1 and TRBJ2-7, with TRBD2 as a possible D gene (5 bases). With 0 bases removed from V and 2 bases from J, the gap between germline ends came to 11 bases. Per germline, CDR1 MGHRA and CDR2 YSYEKL. The CDR3 consists of 15 residues.

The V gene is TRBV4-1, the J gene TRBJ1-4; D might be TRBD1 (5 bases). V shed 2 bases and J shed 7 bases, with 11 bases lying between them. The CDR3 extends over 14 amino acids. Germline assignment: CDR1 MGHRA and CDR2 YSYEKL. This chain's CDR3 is CASSQPLDSEKLFF. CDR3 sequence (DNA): TGCGCCAGCAGCCAACCCCTAGACAGTGAAAAACTGTTTTTT.

CDR3 in DNA: TGTGCCAGCAGTTCTCTAGCGGGAGTTTTTGGTGAGCAGTTCTTC. This sequence encodes CASSSLAGVFGEQFF. J is TRBJ2-1 and V is TRBV27; 10 bases agree with TRBD2. In germline, CDR1 is MNHEY, CDR2 SMNVEV (reference sequence). The CDR3 has 15 amino acids. The V segment lost 4 bases and the J segment 9 bases; nucleotides outside the gene matches: 9.

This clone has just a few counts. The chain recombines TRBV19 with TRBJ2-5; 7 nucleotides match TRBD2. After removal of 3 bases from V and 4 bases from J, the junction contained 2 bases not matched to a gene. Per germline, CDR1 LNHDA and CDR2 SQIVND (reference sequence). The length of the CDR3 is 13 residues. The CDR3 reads CASSISGGETQYF. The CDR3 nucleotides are TGTGCCAGTAGTATCTCGGGGGGAGAGACCCAGTACTTC.

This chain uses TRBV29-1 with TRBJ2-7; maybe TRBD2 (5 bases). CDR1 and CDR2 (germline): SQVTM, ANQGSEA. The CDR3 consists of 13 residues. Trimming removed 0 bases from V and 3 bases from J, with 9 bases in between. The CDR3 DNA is TGCAGCGTTGAAGATAATGGGAGCTACGAGCAGTACTTC. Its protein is CSVEDNGSYEQYF.

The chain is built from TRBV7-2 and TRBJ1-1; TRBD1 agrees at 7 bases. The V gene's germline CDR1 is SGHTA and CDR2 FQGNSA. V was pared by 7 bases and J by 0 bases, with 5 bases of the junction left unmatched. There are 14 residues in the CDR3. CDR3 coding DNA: TGTGCCAGCAACGGACAGGCCTTGAACACTGAAGCTTTCTTT. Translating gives CASNGQALNTEAFF.